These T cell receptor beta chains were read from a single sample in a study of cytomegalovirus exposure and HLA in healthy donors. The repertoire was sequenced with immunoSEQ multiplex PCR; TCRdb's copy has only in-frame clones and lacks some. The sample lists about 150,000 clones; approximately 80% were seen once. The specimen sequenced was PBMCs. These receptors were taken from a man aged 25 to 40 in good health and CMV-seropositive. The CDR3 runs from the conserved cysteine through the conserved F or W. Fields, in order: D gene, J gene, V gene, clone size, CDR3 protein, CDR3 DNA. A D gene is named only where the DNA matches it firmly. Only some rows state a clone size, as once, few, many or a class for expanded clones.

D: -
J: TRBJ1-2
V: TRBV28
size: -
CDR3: CASSSGANYGYTF
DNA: TGTGCCAGCAGTTCCGGAGCTAACTATGGCTACACCTTC

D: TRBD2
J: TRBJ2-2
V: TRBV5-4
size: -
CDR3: CASSLGLAGDPGELFF
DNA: TGTGCCAGCAGCTTGGGACTAGCGGGAGATCCCGGGGAGCTGTTTTTT

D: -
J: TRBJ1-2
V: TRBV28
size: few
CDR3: CASSLDSLYGYTF
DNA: TGTGCCAGCAGTCTGGACAGCCTCTATGGCTACACCTTC

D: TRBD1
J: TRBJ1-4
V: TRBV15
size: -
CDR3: CATSSDGTAEKLFF
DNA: TGTGCCACCAGCAGCGACGGGACAGCCGAAAAACTGTTTTTT

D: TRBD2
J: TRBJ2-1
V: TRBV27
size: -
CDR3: CASSLSRTSFYNEQFF
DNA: TGTGCCAGCAGTTTATCGCGGACTAGTTTTTACAATGAGCAGTTCTTC

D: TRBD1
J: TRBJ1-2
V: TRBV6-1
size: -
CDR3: CASSDRQGGSYGYTF
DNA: TGTGCCAGCAGCGATAGACAGGGGGGATCCTATGGCTACACCTTC

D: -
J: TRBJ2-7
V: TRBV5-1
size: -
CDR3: CASSLDLFGYEQYF
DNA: TGCGCCAGCAGCTTGGATCTATTTGGCTACGAGCAGTACTTC

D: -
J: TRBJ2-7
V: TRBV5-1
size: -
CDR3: CASSSLGARDEQYF
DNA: TGCGCCAGCAGCTCACTCGGAGCTCGGGACGAGCAGTACTTC

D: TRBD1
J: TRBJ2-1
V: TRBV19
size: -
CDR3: CASSRDRETYNEQFF
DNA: TGTGCCAGCTCCCGGGACAGGGAAACCTACAATGAGCAGTTCTTC

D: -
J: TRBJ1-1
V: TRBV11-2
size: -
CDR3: CASSLVLPGQMNTEAFF
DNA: TGTGCCAGCAGCTTAGTTCTTCCGGGACAAATGAACACTGAAGCTTTCTTT

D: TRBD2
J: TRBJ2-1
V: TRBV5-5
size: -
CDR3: CASSFASGVYNEQFF
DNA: TGTGCCAGCAGCTTTGCTAGCGGAGTTTACAATGAGCAGTTCTTC

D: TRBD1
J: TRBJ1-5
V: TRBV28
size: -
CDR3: CASTRTGGGNQPQHF
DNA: TGTGCCAGCACCAGGACAGGGGGCGGCAATCAGCCCCAGCATTTT

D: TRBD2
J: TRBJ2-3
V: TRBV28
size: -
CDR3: CASSTPSGLAGSTDTQYF
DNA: TGTGCCAGCAGTACACCGAGCGGGCTAGCGGGCAGCACAGATACGCAGTATTTT

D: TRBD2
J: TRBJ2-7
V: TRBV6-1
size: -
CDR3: CASSEIAGGASYEQYF
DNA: TGTGCCAGCAGTGAGATCGCGGGAGGGGCCTCCTACGAGCAGTACTTC

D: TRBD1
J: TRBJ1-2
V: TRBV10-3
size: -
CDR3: CAIRGQGAYYGYTF
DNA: TGTGCCATCAGGGGACAGGGGGCGTACTATGGCTACACCTTC

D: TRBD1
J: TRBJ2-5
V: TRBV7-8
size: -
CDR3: CASSWAKRQGQALIQETQYF
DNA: TGTGCCAGCAGCTGGGCGAAGCGACAGGGACAAGCCCTGATACAAGAGACCCAGTACTTC

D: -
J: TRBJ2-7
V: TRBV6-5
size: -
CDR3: CASSYSLDGNYEQYF
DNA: TGTGCCAGCAGTTACTCCTTGGACGGGAACTACGAGCAGTACTTC

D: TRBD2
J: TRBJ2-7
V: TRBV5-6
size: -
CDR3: CASSLGLADTEQYF
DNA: TGTGCCAGCAGCTTGGGACTAGCGGACACGGAGCAGTACTTC

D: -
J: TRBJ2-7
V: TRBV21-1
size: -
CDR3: CASSSWRLLSYEQYF
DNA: TGTGCCAGCAGCAGTTGGCGGCTCCTCTCCTACGAGCAGTACTTC

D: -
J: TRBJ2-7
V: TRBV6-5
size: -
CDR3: CASSYESRENHHEQYF
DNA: TGTGCCAGCAGTTACGAGTCTCGGGAGAATCACCACGAGCAGTACTTC

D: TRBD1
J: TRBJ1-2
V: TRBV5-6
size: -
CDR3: CASSPRQGNYGYTF
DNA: TGTGCCAGCAGCCCTAGACAGGGGAACTATGGCTACACCTTC

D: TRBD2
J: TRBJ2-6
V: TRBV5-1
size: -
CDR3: CASSVNPAGGTSGANVLTF
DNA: TGCGCCAGCAGCGTGAACCCAGCGGGAGGAACCTCTGGGGCCAACGTCCTGACTTTC

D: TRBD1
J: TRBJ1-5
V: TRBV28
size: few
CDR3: CASSFTSGQGSTRNQPQHF
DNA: TGTGCCAGCAGTTTCACCTCGGGACAGGGGTCGACTCGCAATCAGCCCCAGCATTTT

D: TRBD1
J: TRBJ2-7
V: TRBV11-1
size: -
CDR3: CASSSAGTGNSYEQYF
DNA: TGTGCCAGCAGCTCAGCCGGGACAGGCAACTCCTACGAGCAGTACTTC

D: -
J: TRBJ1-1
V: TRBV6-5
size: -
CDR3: CASSEMRLNTEAFF
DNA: TGTGCCAGCAGTGAAATGCGTTTGAACACTGAAGCTTTCTTT

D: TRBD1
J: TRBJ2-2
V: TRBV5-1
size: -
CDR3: CASSSLRDRGFRPTGELFF
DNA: TGCGCCAGCAGCAGTCTCCGGGACAGGGGGTTCAGGCCCACCGGGGAGCTGTTTTTT

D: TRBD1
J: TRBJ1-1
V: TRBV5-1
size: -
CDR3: CASSLETGERRTEAFF
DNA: TGCGCCAGCAGCCTCGAGACAGGGGAGCGGCGCACTGAAGCTTTCTTT

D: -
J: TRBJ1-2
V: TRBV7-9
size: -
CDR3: CASSLQGNAYGYTF
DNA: TGTGCCAGCAGCTTACAGGGGAATGCCTATGGCTACACCTTC

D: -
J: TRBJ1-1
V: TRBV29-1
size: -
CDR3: CSVVAGRVTEAFF
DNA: TGCAGCGTTGTAGCGGGAAGAGTCACTGAAGCTTTCTTT

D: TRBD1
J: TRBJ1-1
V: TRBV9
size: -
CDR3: CASSVIWRQGSWGGTEAFF
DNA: TGTGCCAGCAGCGTAATCTGGCGACAGGGTTCATGGGGTGGCACTGAAGCTTTCTTT

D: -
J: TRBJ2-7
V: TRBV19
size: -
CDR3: CASSKTGPVSEQYF
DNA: TGTGCCAGTAGTAAGACAGGACCAGTATCCGAGCAGTACTTC

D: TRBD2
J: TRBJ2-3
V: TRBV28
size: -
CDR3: CASSTGGSTLDTQYF
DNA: TGTGCCAGCAGTACGGGCGGGAGCACTCTGGATACGCAGTATTTT

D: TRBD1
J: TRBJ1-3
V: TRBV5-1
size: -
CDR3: CASSPTGPAGNTIYF
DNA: TGCGCCAGCAGCCCGACAGGGCCGGCGGGAAACACCATATATTTT

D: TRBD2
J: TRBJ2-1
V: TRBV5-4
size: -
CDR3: CASSLGAGGGNEQFF
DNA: TGTGCCAGCAGCTTGGGAGCGGGAGGTGGAAATGAGCAGTTCTTC

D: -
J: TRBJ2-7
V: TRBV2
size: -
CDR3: CANSFGRATYEQYF
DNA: TGTGCCAACTCCTTCGGGCGGGCGACCTACGAGCAGTACTTC

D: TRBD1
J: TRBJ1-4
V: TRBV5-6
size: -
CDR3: CASSLRTGGPGKLFF
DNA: TGTGCCAGCAGCTTACGCACAGGGGGCCCAGGAAAACTGTTTTTT

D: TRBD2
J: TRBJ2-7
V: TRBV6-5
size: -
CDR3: CASSYGLAGEYEQYF
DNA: TGTGCCAGCAGTTACGGGCTAGCGGGGGAGTACGAGCAGTACTTC

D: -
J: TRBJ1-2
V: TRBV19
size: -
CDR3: CASSIADGDYGYTF
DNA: TGTGCCAGTAGTATAGCGGACGGGGACTATGGCTACACCTTC

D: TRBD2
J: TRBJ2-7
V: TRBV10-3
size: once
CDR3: CAISEGLAGGYEQYF
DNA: TGTGCCATCAGTGAGGGTCTAGCGGGAGGGTACGAGCAGTACTTC

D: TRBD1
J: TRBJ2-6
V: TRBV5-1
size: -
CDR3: CASSLVSLSEQGKSGANVLTF
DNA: TGCGCCAGCAGCTTGGTTAGCCTTTCGGAACAGGGGAAATCTGGGGCCAACGTCCTGACTTTC

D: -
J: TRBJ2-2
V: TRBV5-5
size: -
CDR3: CASSLDRVGAGELFF
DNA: TGTGCCAGCAGCTTGGACAGGGTAGGGGCCGGGGAGCTGTTTTTT

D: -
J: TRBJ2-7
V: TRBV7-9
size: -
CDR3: CASSLWPLAAKDSYEQYF
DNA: TGTGCCAGCAGCTTATGGCCCTTAGCGGCTAAGGACTCCTACGAGCAGTACTTC

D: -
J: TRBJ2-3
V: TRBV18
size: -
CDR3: CASSPFRPESSGTDTQYF
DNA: TGTGCCAGCTCACCCTTCCGCCCGGAGAGCTCAGGCACAGATACGCAGTATTTT

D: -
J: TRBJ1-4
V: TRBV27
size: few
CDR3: CASSGLQRNEKLFF
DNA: TGTGCCAGCAGCGGACTCCAAAGGAATGAAAAACTGTTTTTT

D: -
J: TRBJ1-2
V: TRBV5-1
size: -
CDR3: CASSLSEANYGYTF
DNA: TGCGCCAGCAGCTTGTCAGAAGCTAACTATGGCTACACCTTC

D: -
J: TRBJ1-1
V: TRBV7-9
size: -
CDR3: CASTQATEAFF
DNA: TGTGCCAGCACCCAGGCCACTGAAGCTTTCTTT

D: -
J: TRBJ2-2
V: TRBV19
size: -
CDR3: CASGGANTGELFF
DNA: TGTGCCAGTGGCGGGGCGAACACCGGGGAGCTGTTTTTT

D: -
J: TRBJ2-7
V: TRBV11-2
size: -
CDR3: CASSLSLTGYEQYF
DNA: TGTGCCAGCAGCTTGTCCCTAACTGGTTACGAGCAGTACTTC

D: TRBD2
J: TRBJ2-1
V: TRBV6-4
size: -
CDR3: CASSVSASGYNEQFF
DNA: TGTGCCAGCAGTGTTTCGGCTAGCGGGTACAATGAGCAGTTCTTC

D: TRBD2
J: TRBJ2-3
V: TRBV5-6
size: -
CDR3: CASSLVLAGGADTQYF
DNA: TGTGCCAGCAGCTTGGTTTTAGCGGGAGGGGCAGATACGCAGTATTTT

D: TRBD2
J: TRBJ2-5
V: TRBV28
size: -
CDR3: CASTGGTERVTETQYF
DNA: TGTGCCAGCACGGGAGGGACGGAAAGGGTTACGGAGACCCAGTACTTC

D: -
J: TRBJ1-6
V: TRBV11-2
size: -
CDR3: CASSWGGEPNSPLHF
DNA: TGTGCCAGCAGCTGGGGGGGGGAGCCTAATTCACCCCTCCACTTT

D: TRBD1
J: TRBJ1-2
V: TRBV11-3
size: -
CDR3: CASSVTGGAYGYTF
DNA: TGTGCCAGCAGCGTAACAGGGGGCGCTTATGGCTACACCTTC